This T cell receptor (beta chain) is drawn from a study of T-cell reconstitution after alpha-beta-depleted transplantation in children. It was with unique molecular identifiers that the TCRbeta library was prepared. TCRdb independently ran MiXCR on the PCR reads; one entry per CDR3 protein. The data contain some 240,000 distinct CDR3 sequences, more than 10% of them singletons. This clonotype was picked up many times. CDR1 is MNHEY and CDR2 is SVGEGT in the germline V gene. V shed 10 bases and J shed 4 bases, with 10 bases lying between them. The CDR3 has 11 amino acids. The sample in question was PBMCs from the stem cell graft donor, obtained from the stem cell graft. The V call is TRBV6-2 or TRBV6-3, the J call TRBJ1-1; D is ambiguous. This sequence was found in a human donor who donated a stem cell graft to a child with acute lymphoblastic leukemia. CDR3 amino acids: CATAGFTEAFF. In nucleotides, the CDR3 is TGTGCCACCGCGGGATTCACTGAAGCTTTCTTT.